A selection of T cell receptor beta chains follows, all from one sample in a study of CD8 T cells in ankylosing spondylitis. TCRdb used MiXCR to reprocess the 5' RACE reads, holding one entry per CDR3 protein. Among about 510,000 distinct CDR3 sequences listed, under 5.5% were seen once. The sequenced sample was blood, either unsorted or a sorted T cell fraction (not recorded which). Receptor source: a male donor with ankylosing spondylitis. CDR3s include the opening cysteine and the closing phenylalanine or tryptophan. The order of the fields is clone size, V gene, J gene, CDR3 protein. The size entry is marked missing in some rows and otherwise reads once, few, many or a size class.

many	TRBV27	TRBJ1-2	CASSLKGHGYTF
many	TRBV29-1	TRBJ2-2	CSVEENTGELFF
many	TRBV5-1	TRBJ1-2	CASSLASEPPRGYTF
many	TRBV5-1	TRBJ2-1	CASSRGRSNEQFF
many	TRBV6-2/TRBV6-3	TRBJ1-5	CASSYSIVQGIHQPQHF
few	TRBV4-2	TRBJ2-3	CASSQVWASGGTDTQYF
many	TRBV20-1	TRBJ2-3	CSLSDRGVTDTQYF
many	TRBV5-1	TRBJ2-5	CASSPSEETQYF
many	TRBV12-3/TRBV12-4	TRBJ2-1	CASQENNEQFF
many	TRBV7-8	TRBJ1-6	CASSLADLGNYNSPLHF
many	TRBV20-1	TRBJ2-5	CSARGHAGGETQYF
many	TRBV27	TRBJ1-2	CASRRAGTGTNYGYTF
many	TRBV10-3	TRBJ2-3	CAISVGREATDTQYF
many	TRBV4-3	TRBJ2-1	CASSHRLAVYNEQFF
-	TRBV20-1	TRBJ1-4	CSAHPGPNEKLFF
-	TRBV12-3/TRBV12-4	TRBJ1-1	CASSRERGENTEAFF
many	TRBV20-1	TRBJ1-2	CSAPYRDKRDF
many	TRBV7-2	TRBJ2-7	CASSLVRYEQYF
many	TRBV29-1	TRBJ1-1	CSVRPLGGTEAFF
few	TRBV7-6	TRBJ2-1	CASSWTGTSGGGEQFF
many	TRBV25-1	TRBJ1-2	CASSWDRGFLNGYTF
many	TRBV20-1	TRBJ2-7	CSARRRSSYEQYF
many	TRBV12-3/TRBV12-4	TRBJ1-5	CASSPGRQGIGQPQHF
many	TRBV5-6	TRBJ2-2	CASITTPEGGELFF
many	TRBV12-3/TRBV12-4	TRBJ2-7	CASSLTVYEQYF